This T cell receptor (beta chain) was documented in a study of T cell repertoires in aging, cancer and after chemotherapy. Study at large: Donor ages fell into six groups from 30 or younger up to 70 or older. The full dataset contained approximately 9.6 million TCR reads. Study-wide findings and caveats: Age-matched healthy donors had significantly more diverse, less clonal blood TCR repertoires than untreated cancer patients. Median generation probability rose over the chemotherapy interval in each cancer cohort, suggesting rebound thymic output.

This clonotype is medium-sized in the sample. Its antigen is unknown. Amplification of TCR beta used genomic DNA extracted from peripheral blood. Multiplex touch-down PCR with TRB-A/B primers amplified rearranged V-D-J TRB sequences. Each CDR3 protein is one row after TCRdb ran MiXCR on the multiplex PCR reads. The profile shows nearly 600 distinct CDR3 sequences, around 21% of them singletons. The CDR3 sequence is 14 residues long. The V end lost 0 bases, the J end lost 2 bases, and 10 bases lay between the germline ends. Germline V CDR1 and CDR2: DFQATT, SNEGSKA (reference sequence). This sequence was found in a human donor with a solid tumor. The chain carries TRBV20-1 and TRBJ1-2, with D uncertain. The specimen was blood. CDR3 in amino acids: CSARDRRVNYGYTF. CDR3 bases: TGCAGTGCTAGAGATAGGAGGGTAAACTATGGCTACACCTTC.